Included here is one T cell receptor (beta chain) sequence, with context. No antigen is known for it. Per-base quality was not reported, and no clone a single base away is much larger than it. Bladder lesion specimens were obtained at transurethral resection and were stored at -80C. From bladder specimens obtained at transurethral resection, DNA was extracted. The entry originates in a study of T cell repertoires in urothelial bladder cancer (dated by TCRdb to between 2018 and 2020). In the study overall: Of the roughly twelve resected lesions, three were clinical stage cT0, three were cTa, three were cT1, and three were cT2 or greater. TCR repertoire clonality in bladder tumors was compared with TCR repertoire clonality in benign bladder inflammation. A total of roughly eleven resected bladder lesions, made up of urothelial carcinoma (UC+) and benign (UC-) specimens, were studied. Eleven to twelve patients with bladder lesions who were undergoing transurethral resection were prospectively identified.

Overall results and qualifications from the work: The median percentage of tumor infiltrating lymphocytes was over 1.5% in carcinoma specimens and roughly 12% in benign specimens. In carcinoma specimens a single T-cell clone made up as much as 17% of infiltrating lymphocytes, compared with 2% to 2.5% in benign specimens. Urothelial carcinoma specimens had a median of approximately 5,800 T cells, fewer than the median of about 27,000 seen in benign specimens.

The TCR beta chain CDR3 region was sequenced with the immunoSEQ assay. Concerning the study's data processing: For each specimen, the T-cell fraction, clonal dominance, and maximum TCR clone frequency were calculated. The immuneACCESS repertoire file appears here via TCRdb, limited to in-frame rearrangements. These files lack a portion of the clones; in checked studies, under half of the deficit traces to unresolved V genes, and the cause of the others is not known. Clone size and the V and J calls come from that table; the DNA yielded D and trimming. The sample table shows roughly 6,600 clones, and around 75% are seen once. The ten biggest clones cover approximately 12% of the sample. Sequencing was done on a sample of tumor-infiltrating cells from bladder cancer. This clonotype was obtained from a human donor with urothelial carcinoma.

The CDR3 amino acid sequence is: CASSVAGAYSYNEQFF. The nucleotide sequence is TGTGCCAGCAGCGTAGCGGGGGCATACTCCTACAATGAGCAGTTCTTC. This receptor chain uses TRBV9 and TRBJ2-1, with the D assignment possibly TRBD1 or TRBD2, given 6 matching bases for each. The CDR3 starts with the cysteine, ends with the phenylalanine, and has 16 residues. Just CDR3 DNA is preserved here, 48 bases in frame from base 1. The V end loses 0 bases and the J end loses 0 bases, and a stretch of 10 bases separates them. The germline V gene encodes CDR1 SGDLS and CDR2 YYNGEE.